The sequence of this T cell receptor beta chain was determined in a study of blood T cell repertoires in COVID-19. Study details: Collection of acute and convalescent COVID-19 samples took place in the United States, Italy and Spain. Sources were T cells, B-cell-depleted T cells, or PBMCs; the material itself was cDNA or gDNA.

The authors' processing: The assay estimated nucleated cells by amplifying reference gene primers. Clones were read by immunoSEQ multiplex PCR, and TCRdb kept only the in-frame ones, dropping some. V and J calls and clone size are as listed in that table; D and trimming were resolved from the DNA. The data show 250,000 to 300,000 clones, 80% to 95% seen once. Two negative PCRs, clearance, or symptom resolution were required of recovered Cohort 3 donors. The sample taken for sequencing was PBMCs or T cells enriched from blood (not recorded which). The clonotype originates from a woman aged 25 to 39 who had recovered from COVID-19.

CDR3 region: CAWLGARYNSPLHF. In DNA, the CDR3 is TGTGCCTGGCTGGGGGCTCGGTATAATTCACCCCTCCACTTT. The V and J genes are TRBV30 and TRBJ1-6; possibly TRBD1 for D (6 bases). The CDR3 is made up of 14 amino acids. V gave up 5 bases and J gave up 4 bases, with 12 bases separating them. The germline gives CDR1 GTSNPN, CDR2 SVGIG (reference sequence).